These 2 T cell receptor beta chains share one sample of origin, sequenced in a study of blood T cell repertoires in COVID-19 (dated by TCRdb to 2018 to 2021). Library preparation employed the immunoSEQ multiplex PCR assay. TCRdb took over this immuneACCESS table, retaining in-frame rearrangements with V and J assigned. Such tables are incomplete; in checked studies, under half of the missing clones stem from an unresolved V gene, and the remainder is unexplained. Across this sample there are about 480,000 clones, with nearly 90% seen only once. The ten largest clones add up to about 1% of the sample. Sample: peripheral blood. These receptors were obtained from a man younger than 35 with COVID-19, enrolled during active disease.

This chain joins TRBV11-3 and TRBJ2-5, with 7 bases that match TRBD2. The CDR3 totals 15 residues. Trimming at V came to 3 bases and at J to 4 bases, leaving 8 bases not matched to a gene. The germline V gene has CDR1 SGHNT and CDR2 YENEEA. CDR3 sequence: CASSFRAGVGETQYF. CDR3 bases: TGTGCCAGCAGCTTTCGGGCGGGAGTGGGAGAGACCCAGTACTTC.

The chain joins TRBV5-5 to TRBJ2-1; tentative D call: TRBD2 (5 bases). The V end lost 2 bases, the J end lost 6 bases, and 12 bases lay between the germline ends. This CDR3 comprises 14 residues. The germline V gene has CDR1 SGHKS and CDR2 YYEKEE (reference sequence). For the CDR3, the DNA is TGTGCCAGCAGCTTCGGTCTTGGAGGCAATGAGCAGTTCTTC. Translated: CASSFGLGGNEQFF.